This T cell receptor (beta chain) was identified in a study of blood T cell repertoires in COVID-19. As for the study in general: In each case, the material was cDNA or gDNA derived from T cells, B-cell-depleted T cells, or PBMCs.

Original processing notes: Estimation of nucleated cell counts relied on the amplification of reference gene primers. Assay: immunoSEQ multiplex PCR; the TCRdb copy retains only in-frame clones and omits some. V, J and clone size are those of that table, while D and trimming were read from the DNA. The profile covers about 230,000 clones, with approximately 80% appearing a single time and under 2.5% taken by the ten largest. Trimming took 1 base from V and 0 from J, leaving 11 bases between them. The CDR3 sequence is 16 residues long. Germline loops: CDR1 SGHVS, CDR2 FQNEAQ. This chain uses TRBV7-8 with TRBJ2-3, with D possibly TRBD1 on 5 matching bases. The sample taken for sequencing was peripheral blood. The receptor was isolated from a man aged 40-55 years who had recovered from COVID-19. The CDR3 here is CASSLVRAPSTDTQYF. The CDR3 DNA sequence: TGTGCCAGCAGCTTAGTCAGGGCGCCTAGCACAGATACGCAGTATTTT.